This T cell receptor beta chain was identified during a study of cytomegalovirus exposure and HLA in healthy donors. Study results and limitations: Sequencing likely generated an artifact that appeared as a cluster of highly shared sequence variants. A later analysis associated approximately 17,000 TCR beta sequences with HLA alleles at a 0.05 false discovery rate. The study reported that TCR beta sequences accurately predicted HLA-A and HLA-B alleles in most subjects.

In the PCR, 60 Vbeta and 13 Jbeta primers were used. TCRdb's copy holds only in-frame clones and misses some; the assay was immunoSEQ multiplex PCR. The sample has more than 140,000 clones, more than 70% seen once; the top ten hold about 3%. With V trimmed by 0 bases and J by 1 base, 11 bases remained unmatched. The CDR3 length is 19 residues. A word on this clone: As yet, its antigen is unknown.

The chain employs TRBV23-1 and TRBJ2-2; 7 bases map to TRBD2. TRBV23-1 is filed as an ORF, its function uncertain. Sequencing was performed on PBMCs. The source is a man aged 40-50 years in good health and CMV-seronegative. DNA of the CDR3: TGCGCCAGCAGTCAATCGAAGAGCGCGTCGGGGGGGAACACCGGGGAGCTGTTTTTT. It encodes CASSQSKSASGGNTGELFF.